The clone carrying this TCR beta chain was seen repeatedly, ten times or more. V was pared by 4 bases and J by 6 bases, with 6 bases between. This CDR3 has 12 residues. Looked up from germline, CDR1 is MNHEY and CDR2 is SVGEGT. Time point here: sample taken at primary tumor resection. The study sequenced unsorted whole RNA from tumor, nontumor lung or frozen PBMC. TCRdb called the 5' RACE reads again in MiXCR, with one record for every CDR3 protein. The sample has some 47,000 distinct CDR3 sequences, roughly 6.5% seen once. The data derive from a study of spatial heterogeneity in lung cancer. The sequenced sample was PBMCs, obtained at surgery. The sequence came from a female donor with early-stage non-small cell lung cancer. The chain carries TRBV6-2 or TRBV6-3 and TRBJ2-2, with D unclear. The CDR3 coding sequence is TGTGCCAGCAGTTCTCCTCCCGGGGAGCTGTTTTTT. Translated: CASSSPPGELFF.